This T cell receptor (beta chain) was profiled in a study of blood T cells in healthy people across ages. Study-wide points: As age increased, TCR beta diversity per million T cells fell in a roughly linear fashion. Relative to aged donors, long-lived donors carried more naive CD4+ cells and displayed higher diversity.

The use of a sample-barcoded 5' primer and a J-beta primer mix characterized a second PCR of 7 to 11 cycles. All samples yielded 2.5 million or more CDR3-containing paired-end reads. One entry per CDR3 protein results from TCRdb running MiXCR on the 5' RACE reads. The sample records about 1.8 million distinct CDR3 sequences, 49% being singletons. This clonotype was counted a few times. As yet, its antigen is unknown. Extractions gave at least 5.5 micrograms of total RNA per sample. Sample: blood. This clonotype originated in a woman in her forties in good health.

The DNA for the CDR3 is TGCGCCAGCAGCCACGGGACTAGCGGCGGGGAGACCCAGTACTTC. This gives the protein CASSHGTSGGETQYF. The chain uses TRBV4-3 and TRBJ2-4, with 11 bases lining up with TRBD2. The DNA end is a closer match to TRBJ2-5, so the J assignment may be wrong. Germline CDR1 LGHNA, CDR2 YSLEER. The CDR3 sequence is 15 residues long.